This entry features one T cell receptor (beta chain) sequence. The target antigen is unknown. The data are from a study of persistence of HIV-infected CD4 T cells. General study results and limits: Proviral oligoclonality tracked with TCR oligoclonality within the same sorted cells.

The stimulus was lysate of CMV-infected fibroblasts, about 11 ug/mL. CD40L-negative CD69-negative CD45RO-high memory CD4+ T cells were sorted as populations depleted of antigen-responding cells. Germline V lookup: CDR1 SGHTA, CDR2 FQGTGA. The CDR3 loop spans 14 amino acids. V lost 5 bases to trimming and J lost 2 bases, with 10 bases between them. The immunoSEQ assay was version 4, run in survey mode. The assay was immunoSEQ multiplex PCR, and TCRdb's table has in-frame clones only and misses some. The table lists roughly 41,000 clones, 80% of them singletons. The chain is built from TRBV7-3 and TRBJ2-1; D is possibly TRBD1 or TRBD2 (5 bases each). The clonotype was recovered from an adult man with HIV who was CMV-seropositive. Sample: CD4+ T cells sorted from PBMCs after approximately 19-hour stimulation, taken from a patient who received antiretroviral therapy. CDR3 in DNA: TGTGCCAGCAGCGTGACGGGACCCTACAATGAGCAGTTCTTC. This codes for CASSVTGPYNEQFF.